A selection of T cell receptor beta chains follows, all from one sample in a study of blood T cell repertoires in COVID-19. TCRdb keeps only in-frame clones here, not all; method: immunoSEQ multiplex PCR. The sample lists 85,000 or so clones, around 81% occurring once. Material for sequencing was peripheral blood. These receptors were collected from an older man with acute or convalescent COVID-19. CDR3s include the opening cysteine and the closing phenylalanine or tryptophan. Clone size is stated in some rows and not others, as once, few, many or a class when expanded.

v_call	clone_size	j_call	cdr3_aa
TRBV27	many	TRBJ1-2	CASRGQGKRYTF
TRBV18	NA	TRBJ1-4	CASSPGTGLGEKLFF
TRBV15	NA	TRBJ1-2	CATSTDTGDGYTF
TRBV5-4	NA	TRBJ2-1	CASSAGTPLNGQFF
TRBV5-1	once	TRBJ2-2	CASSSQGVDTGELFF
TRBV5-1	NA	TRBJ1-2	CASSAGLQANYGYTF
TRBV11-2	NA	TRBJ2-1	CASSLVAGGREQFF
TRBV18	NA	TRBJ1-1	CASSRVGGDTEAFF
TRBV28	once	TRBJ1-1	CASSLLPQGLKAFF
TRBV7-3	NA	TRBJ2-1	CASSSLAASYNEQFF
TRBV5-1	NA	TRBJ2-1	CASSRSSGRANEQFF
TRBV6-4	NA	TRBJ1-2	CASSKEAGPLGYGYTF
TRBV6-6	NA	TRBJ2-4	CASADRSLAKNIQYF
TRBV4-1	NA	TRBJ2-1	CASSFSGTPRNEQFF
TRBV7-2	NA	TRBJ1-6	CASSSQGRSSPLHF
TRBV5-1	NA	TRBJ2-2	CASSPGPGTSFGELFF
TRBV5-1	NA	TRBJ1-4	CASSWGFGQDSEKLFF
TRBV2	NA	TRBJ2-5	CASSGAAQETQYF
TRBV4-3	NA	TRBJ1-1	CASSQDWDRNTEAFF
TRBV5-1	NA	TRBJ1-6	CASSSGLYNSPLHF
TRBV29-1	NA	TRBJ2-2	CSVSGGYTGELFF
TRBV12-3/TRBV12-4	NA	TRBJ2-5	CASSPGTEETQYF
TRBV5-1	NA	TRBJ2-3	CASSFPLAGGTDTQYF
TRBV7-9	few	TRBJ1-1	CASSLGDRLNTEAFF
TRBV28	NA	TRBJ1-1	CASSFGGVNTEAFF
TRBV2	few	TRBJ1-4	CASSPSGARAINEKLFF
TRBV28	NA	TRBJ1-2	CASSFEGWGYTF
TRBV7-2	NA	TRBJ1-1	CASSVDRMNTEAFF
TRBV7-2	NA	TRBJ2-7	CASSLSGLAGGKYF
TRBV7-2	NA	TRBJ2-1	CASSLTGTANEQFF
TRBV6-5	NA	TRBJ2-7	CASRPLGQGPYEQYF
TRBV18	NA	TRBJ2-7	CASSEINGEQYF
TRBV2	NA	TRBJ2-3	CASSSRLAGPDTQYF
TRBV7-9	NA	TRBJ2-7	CASSFGDSSSYEQYF
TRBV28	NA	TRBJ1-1	CASSHPGQGHTEAFF
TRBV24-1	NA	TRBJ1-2	CATSDGQGYGYTF
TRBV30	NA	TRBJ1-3	CAWRRPGQGFSGNTIYF
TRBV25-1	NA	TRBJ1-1	CASGRGLHTEAFF
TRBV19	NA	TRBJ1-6	CASSQGQRSPLHF
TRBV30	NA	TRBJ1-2	CAWTLTTLGGGYTF
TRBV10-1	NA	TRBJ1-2	CASSESAGLVYCGYTF
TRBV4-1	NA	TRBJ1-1	CASSLLSSGLNTEAFF
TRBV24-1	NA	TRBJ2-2	CATSDPGQGGSGELFF
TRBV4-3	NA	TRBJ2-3	CASSRELLAADTQYF
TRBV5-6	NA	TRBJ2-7	CASSPMGGTVFYEQYF
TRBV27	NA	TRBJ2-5	CASSQASVVAGQETQYF
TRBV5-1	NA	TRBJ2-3	CASSPTATDTQYF
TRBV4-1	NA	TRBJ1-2	CASSQVVGNRRYGYTF
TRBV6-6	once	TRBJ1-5	CASKLGGSNQPQHF
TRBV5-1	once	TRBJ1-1	CASSLAGISTEAFF
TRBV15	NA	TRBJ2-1	CATSRVADSYNEQFF